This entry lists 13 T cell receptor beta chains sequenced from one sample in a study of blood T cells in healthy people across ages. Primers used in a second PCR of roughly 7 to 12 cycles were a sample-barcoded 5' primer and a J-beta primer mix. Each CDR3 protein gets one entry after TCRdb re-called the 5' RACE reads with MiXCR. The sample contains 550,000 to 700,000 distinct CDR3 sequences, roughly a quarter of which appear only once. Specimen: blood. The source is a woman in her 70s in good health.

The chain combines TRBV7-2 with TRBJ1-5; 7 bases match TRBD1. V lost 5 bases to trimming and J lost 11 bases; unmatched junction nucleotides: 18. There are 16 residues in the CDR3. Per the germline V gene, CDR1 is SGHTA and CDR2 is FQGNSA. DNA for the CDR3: TGTGCCAGCAGCGAGCAGGGGGGCATGCAATCAGGGGCCCAGCATTTT. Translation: CASSEQGGMQSGAQHF.

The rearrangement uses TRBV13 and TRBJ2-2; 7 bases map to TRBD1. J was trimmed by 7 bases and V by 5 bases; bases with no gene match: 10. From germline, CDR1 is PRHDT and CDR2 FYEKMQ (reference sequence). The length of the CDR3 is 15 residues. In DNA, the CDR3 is TGTGCCAGCAGCCTTAATCCCGGGACAGTCGGGGAGCTGTTTTTT. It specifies CASSLNPGTVGELFF.

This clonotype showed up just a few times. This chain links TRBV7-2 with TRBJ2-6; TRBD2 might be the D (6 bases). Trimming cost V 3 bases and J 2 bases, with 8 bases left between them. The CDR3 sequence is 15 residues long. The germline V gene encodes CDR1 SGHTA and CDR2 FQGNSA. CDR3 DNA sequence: TGTGCCAGCAGCTTTGGAGGGACTGGGGCCAACGTCCTGACTTTC. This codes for CASSFGGTGANVLTF.

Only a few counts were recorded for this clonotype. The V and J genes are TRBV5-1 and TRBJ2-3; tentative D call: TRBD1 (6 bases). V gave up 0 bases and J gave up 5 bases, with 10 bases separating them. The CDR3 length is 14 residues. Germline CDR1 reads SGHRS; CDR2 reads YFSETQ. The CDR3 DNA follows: TGCGCCAGCAGCTTGGCACAGGGAAAAGATACGCAGTATTTT. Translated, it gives CASSLAQGKDTQYF. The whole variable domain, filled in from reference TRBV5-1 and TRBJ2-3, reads KAGVTQTPRYLIKTRGQQVTLSCSPISGHRSVSWYQQTPGQGLQFLFEYFSETQRNKGNFPGRFSGRQFSNSRSEMNVSTLELGDSALYLCASSLAQGKDTQYFGPGTRLTVL.

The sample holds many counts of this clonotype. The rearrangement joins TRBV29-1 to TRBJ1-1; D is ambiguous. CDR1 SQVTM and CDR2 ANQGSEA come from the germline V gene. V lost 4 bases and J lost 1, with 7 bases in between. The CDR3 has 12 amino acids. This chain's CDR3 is CSVAPGNTEAFF. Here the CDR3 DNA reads TGCAGCGTTGCGCCGGGGAACACTGAAGCTTTCTTT.

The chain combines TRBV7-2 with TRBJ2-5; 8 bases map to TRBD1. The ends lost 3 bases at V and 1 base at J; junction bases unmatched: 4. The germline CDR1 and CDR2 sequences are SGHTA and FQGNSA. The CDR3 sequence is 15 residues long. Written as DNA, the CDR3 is TGTGCCAGCAGCTTGACAGGGGCCCTCCAAGAGACCCAGTACTTC. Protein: CASSLTGALQETQYF.

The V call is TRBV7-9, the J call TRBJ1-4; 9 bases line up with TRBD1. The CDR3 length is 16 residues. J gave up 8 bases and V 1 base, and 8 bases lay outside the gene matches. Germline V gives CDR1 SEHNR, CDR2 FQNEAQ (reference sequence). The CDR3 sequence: CASSLERGQGVEKLFF. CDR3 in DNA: TGTGCCAGCAGCTTAGAGAGGGGACAGGGTGTCGAAAAACTGTTTTTT.

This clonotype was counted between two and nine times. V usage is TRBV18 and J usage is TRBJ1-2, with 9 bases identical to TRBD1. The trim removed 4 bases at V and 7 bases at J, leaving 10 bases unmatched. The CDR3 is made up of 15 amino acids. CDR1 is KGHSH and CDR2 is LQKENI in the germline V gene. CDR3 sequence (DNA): TGTGCCAGCTCACGACCGAGGGACAGGGCGGGTGGCTACACCTTC. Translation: CASSRPRDRAGGYTF.

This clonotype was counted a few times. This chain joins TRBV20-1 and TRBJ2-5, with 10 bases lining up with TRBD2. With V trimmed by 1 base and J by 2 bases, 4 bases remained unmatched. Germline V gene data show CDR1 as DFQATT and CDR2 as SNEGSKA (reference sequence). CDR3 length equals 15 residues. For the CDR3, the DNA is TGCAGTGCTAGAGTGGGGACTAGCGTACAAGAGACCCAGTACTTC. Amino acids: CSARVGTSVQETQYF.

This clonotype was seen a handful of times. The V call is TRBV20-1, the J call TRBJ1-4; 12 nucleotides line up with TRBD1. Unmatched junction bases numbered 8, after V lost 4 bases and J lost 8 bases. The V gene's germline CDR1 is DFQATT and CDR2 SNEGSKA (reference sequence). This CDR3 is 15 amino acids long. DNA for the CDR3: TGCAGTGCTATACAGTCCGGGACAGGGGGCGAAAAACTGTTTTTT. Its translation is CSAIQSGTGGEKLFF.

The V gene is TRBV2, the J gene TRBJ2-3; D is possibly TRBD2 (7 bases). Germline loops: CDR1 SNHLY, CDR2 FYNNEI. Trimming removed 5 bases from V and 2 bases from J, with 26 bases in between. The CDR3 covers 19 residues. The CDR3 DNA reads TGTGCCAGCAGTCCCCTAGGGGGGCGGGAGCGTCCCGACACAGATACGCAGTATTTT. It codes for CASSPLGGRERPDTDTQYF.

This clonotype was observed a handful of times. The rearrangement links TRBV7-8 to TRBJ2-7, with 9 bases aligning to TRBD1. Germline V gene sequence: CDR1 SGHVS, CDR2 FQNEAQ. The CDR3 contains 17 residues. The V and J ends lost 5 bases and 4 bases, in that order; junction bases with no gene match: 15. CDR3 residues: CASSPALTGGKWYEQYF. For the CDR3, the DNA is TGTGCCAGCAGCCCCGCTTTGACAGGGGGGAAGTGGTACGAGCAGTACTTC.

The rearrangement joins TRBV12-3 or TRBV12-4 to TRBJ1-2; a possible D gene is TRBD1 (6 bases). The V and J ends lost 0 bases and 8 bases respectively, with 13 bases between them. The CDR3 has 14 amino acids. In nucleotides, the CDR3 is TGTGCCAGCAGTTTAGCAGGGGGTAGTTACGGCTACACCTTC. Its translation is CASSLAGGSYGYTF.